This T cell receptor beta chain emerged from a study of T cell repertoires in cytomegalovirus infection (dated by TCRdb to between 2019 and 2020). In terms of the full investigation: The HLA type of each donor mattered for the analysis, because public TCR beta signatures pointed to carriage of CMV infection along with the matching HLA type. The research as a whole found: The ex vivo response was dominated by HLA-C-restricted CMV-specific TCR beta clonotypes, which also provided the single most frequent clonotype in two of eight donors. Cumulative frequency of public TCR beta family members discriminated carriers of CMV infection plus the relevant HLA type in this cohort and an independent 352-donor cohort.

Only a few counts were recorded for this clonotype. Its antigen is still unknown. No base qualities exist here, and no much larger clone lies one base off it. The run used an Illumina HiSeq 1500. TCRdb reprocessed the public reads (quality trimming at Q25 with fastp, clone calling with MiXCR) and kept in-frame beta chains. Every CDR3 protein is listed once, alongside the most common genes and DNA of its rows. For this sample the table gives 54,000 or so distinct CDR3 sequences, of which 25% to 40% were detected only once. The ten most abundant clones make up around 70% of the sample. Taken from cysteine to phenylalanine, the CDR3 has 14 residues. The only DNA kept is the CDR3, 42 bases in frame from the first base. For CDR1 and CDR2, the germline V gene lists SNHLY and FYNNEI. V is clipped by 4 bases and J by 6 bases, and the sequence between their germline boundaries is 13 bases long.

Rearrangement joined TRBV2 to TRBJ1-5; TRBD1 is a weak D gene call, 6 bases matching. Sequencing was performed on PBMCs, sequenced either directly or after in vitro stimulation (not recorded which). This TCR came from a human donor in good health (CMV status not recorded). Some clones in this sample may be carry-over from other donors' samples. The DNA sequence follows: TGTGCCAGCAGTGGTTACAGGGCGGGTCAGCCCCAGCATTTT. Translated, this is CASSGYRAGQPQHF.